Listed here are 18 T cell receptor beta chains from one sample, sequenced in a study of identical twins (TCRdb year 2016). Libraries were built with 5' RACE. Sequencing used an Illumina HiSeq 2000. Through fastp at Q25 and MiXCR, TCRdb rebuilt clones from the public reads, retaining in-frame beta chains. Duplicate CDR3 protein sequences are folded into a single record with the most common DNA and genes. Across this sample there are fewer than 900,000 distinct CDR3 sequences, with around 21% seen only once. The top ten clones comprise roughly 4% of the sample. The same sample was also used in a study of T cells expressing NK-cell markers.

The sequenced sample was PBMCs. The receptors come from a young woman in good health.

This clonotype was recorded only once. V usage is TRBV9 and J usage is TRBJ2-6, with TRBD1 matching 8 bases. J was trimmed by 0 bases and V by 0 bases; bases with no gene match: 8. Germline V gene sequence: CDR1 SGDLS, CDR2 YYNGEE. The CDR3 loop spans 19 amino acids. CDR3 residues: CASSVDGTGATSGANVLTF. The CDR3 coding sequence is TGTGCCAGCAGCGTAGACGGGACAGGCGCTACCTCTGGGGCCAACGTCCTGACTTTC.

This clonotype was seen ten or more times. The V and J genes are TRBV20-1 and TRBJ2-1; possible D gene TRBD2, 6 bases. CDR3 length: 14 amino acids. V was shortened by 6 bases and J by 0 bases, with 12 bases between the two germline ends. Per the germline V gene, CDR1 is DFQATT and CDR2 is SNEGSKA (reference sequence). CDR3 coding DNA: TGCAGTGCCAGCCCGACTAGCTCCTACAATGAGCAGTTCTTC. Protein sequence: CSASPTSSYNEQFF.

The table lists this clonotype with many counts. The chain couples TRBV5-1 to TRBJ2-7; the D gene is possibly TRBD1 (5 bases). Germline V gives CDR1 SGHRS, CDR2 YFSETQ. The CDR3 is 14 amino acids. With 0 bases removed from V and 2 bases from J, the gap between germline ends came to 9 bases. The CDR3 protein is CASSLVDSAYEQYF. The CDR3 DNA reads TGCGCCAGCAGCTTGGTTGACAGTGCCTACGAGCAGTACTTC.

This clonotype turned up a few times. The chain employs TRBV5-5 and TRBJ1-5; D gene ambiguous. Per the germline V gene, CDR1 is SGHKS and CDR2 is YYEKEE (reference sequence). This CDR3 has 13 residues. Trimming cost V 5 bases and J 3 bases, with 9 bases left between them. The CDR3: CASSLQVNQPQHF. The CDR3 region has the DNA TGTGCCAGCAGTCTTCAGGTCAATCAGCCCCAGCATTTT.

The V and J genes are TRBV20-1 and TRBJ2-3; TRBD2 agrees at 9 bases. The CDR3 spans 14 residues. V lost 5 bases to trimming and J lost 2 bases; unmatched junction nucleotides: 5. The germline gives CDR1 DFQATT, CDR2 SNEGSKA (reference sequence). CDR3: CSASLAGLTDTQYF. Written as DNA, the CDR3 is TGCAGTGCTTCCCTAGCGGGGCTCACAGATACGCAGTATTTT.

The chain employs TRBV15 and TRBJ2-7, with a possible D match to TRBD2 (5 bases). Between the trimmed V and J ends, which lost 3 bases and 3 bases, there was a span of 15 bases. Germline V gene lookup returns CDR1 LNHNV and CDR2 YYDKDF (reference sequence). The CDR3 covers 15 residues. In DNA, the CDR3 is TGTGCCACCAGCAGTGTTGAGCGAGCGGTCTACGAGCAGTACTTC. Its translation is CATSSVERAVYEQYF.

There are a few counts of this clonotype. The chain has TRBV6-5 and TRBJ1-5, with D tentatively TRBD1 (5 bases). Per germline, CDR1 MNHEY and CDR2 SVGAGI. The CDR3 length is 15 residues. The V end was cut by 4 bases, the J end by 2 bases, with 12 bases between. The CDR3 loop reads CASSLKGLGNQPQHF. As DNA, the CDR3 is TGTGCCAGCAGTTTAAAGGGGCTGGGCAATCAGCCCCAGCATTTT.

The J gene is TRBJ2-3, the V gene TRBV7-9, with no clear D. The CDR3 is 15 residues long. Trimming cost V 3 bases and J 3 bases, with 13 bases left between them. Looked up from germline, CDR1 is SEHNR and CDR2 is FQNEAQ (reference sequence). The CDR3 bases are TGTGCCAGCAGCTTTTCTACGGGCAGTACAGATACGCAGTATTTT. Encoded protein: CASSFSTGSTDTQYF.

This clonotype has just a few counts. CDR3 sequence reads: CATSSGAGRGDTEAFF. CDR3 DNA sequence: TGTGCCACCAGCAGTGGCGCGGGACGGGGTGACACTGAAGCTTTCTTT. The rearrangement links TRBV15 to TRBJ1-1, with TRBD1 as a possible D gene (5 bases). Trimming took 3 bases from V and 3 from J, leaving 17 bases between them. Germline CDR1 is LNHNV and CDR2 is YYDKDF (reference sequence). This CDR3 has 16 residues.

The CDR3 reads CASNPSTGGLGYTF. In nucleotides, the CDR3 is TGCGCCAGCAACCCCTCGACAGGGGGGTTGGGGTACACCTTC. V usage is TRBV5-1 and J usage is TRBJ1-2; TRBD1 agrees at 9 bases. The V gene's germline CDR1 is SGHRS and CDR2 YFSETQ. V shed 6 bases and J 11 bases; nucleotides not matched to a gene: 14. There are 14 residues in the CDR3.

This clonotype occurred many times. This rearrangement joins TRBV6-5 to TRBJ2-7; unclear D gene. Germline V gene lookup returns CDR1 MNHEY and CDR2 SVGAGI. Trimming removed 0 bases from V and 3 bases from J, with 15 bases in between. The CDR3 totals 16 residues. CDR3 protein: CASSYSSFPQSYEQYF. CDR3 DNA: TGTGCCAGCAGTTACTCGAGTTTTCCACAGAGCTACGAGCAGTACTTC.

The chain has TRBV6-2 or TRBV6-3 and TRBJ1-6, with D maybe TRBD1 (5 bases). Germline V gene lookup returns CDR1 MNHEY and CDR2 SVGEGT. CDR3 length: 15 amino acids. The V end was cut by 6 bases, the J end by 2 bases, with 11 bases between. In DNA, the CDR3 is TGTGCCAGCAGGGAGAGACAGACCTATAATTCACCCCTCCACTTT. Protein product: CASRERQTYNSPLHF.

This clonotype was seen a handful of times. The genes are TRBV7-3 and TRBJ1-5; no firm D call. This CDR3 is 13 amino acids long. Germline V lookup: CDR1 SGHTA, CDR2 FQGTGA. Trimming shortened V by 1 base and J by 6 bases, and 7 bases separated the two germline ends. Here the CDR3 reads CASSLMPGQPQHF. CDR3 DNA: TGTGCCAGCAGCTTAATGCCCGGTCAGCCCCAGCATTTT.

This clonotype was found many times. The junction shows a germline mismatch at one end, possibly a read error. The genes are TRBV5-1 and TRBJ2-1; TRBD2 is a possible D gene (5 bases). From germline, CDR1 is SGHRS and CDR2 YFSETQ. The CDR3 covers 14 residues. The CDR3 nucleotides are TGTGCCAGCAGCCCTGGGAGCTCCTACAATGAGCAGTTCTTC. Amino acids: CASSPGSSYNEQFF.

This clonotype has only a few counts. The J gene is TRBJ2-3, the V gene TRBV12-3 or TRBV12-4; TRBD2 agrees at 9 bases. The CDR3 has 15 residues. J was trimmed by 6 bases and V by 7 bases; bases with no gene match: 11. The CDR3 loop is CASIGSGRPLDTQYF. Here the CDR3 DNA reads TGTGCCAGCATTGGTAGCGGGAGACCACTCGATACGCAGTATTTT.

The chain links TRBV9 to TRBJ2-3, with a weak D call TRBD1 (5 bases). V was shortened by 7 bases and J by 2 bases, with 14 bases between the two germline ends. The germline V gene encodes CDR1 SGDLS and CDR2 YYNGEE. The CDR3 loop spans 14 amino acids. This CDR3 reads CASGAGHFTDTQYF. The CDR3 region has the DNA TGTGCCAGCGGGGCCGGACACTTCACAGATACGCAGTATTTT.

This clonotype was picked up a small number of times. The chain links TRBV12-3 or TRBV12-4 to TRBJ2-1, with 9 nucleotides matching TRBD2. This CDR3 is 15 amino acids long. V lost 4 bases and J lost 7; bases outside the gene matches: 8. The CDR3 nucleotides are TGTGCCAGCAGTTACATTAGCGGGAGAAGGAATGAGCAGTTCTTC. It translates to CASSYISGRRNEQFF.

This clonotype turned up a few times. CDR3 protein: CSARDTGVDTQYF. The CDR3 coding sequence is TGCAGTGCTAGAGATACGGGAGTGGATACGCAGTATTTT. The chain links TRBV20-1 to TRBJ2-3; D might be TRBD2 (6 bases). Trimming took 0 bases from V and 6 from J, leaving 10 bases between them. Per germline, CDR1 DFQATT and CDR2 SNEGSKA (reference sequence). The CDR3 sequence is 13 residues long.